These T cell receptor beta chains were read from a single sample in a study of CD8 T cells in Susac syndrome. One entry per CDR3 protein results from TCRdb running MiXCR on the immunoSEQ multiplex PCR reads. The profile shows 200,000 to 300,000 distinct CDR3 sequences, around 93% of them singletons. Sequenced sample: CD4+ T cells from PBMCs. These receptors were obtained from a human donor with multiple sclerosis. CDR3s include the opening cysteine and the closing phenylalanine or tryptophan. A D gene is named only where the DNA matches it firmly. Part of the rows lack a size; the others show once, few, many or a class for expanded clones.

D,length,size,J,V,CDR3,DNA
NA,13,NA,TRBJ1-1,TRBV2,CASRIGMNTEAFF,TGTGCCAGCAGGATCGGTATGAACACTGAAGCTTTCTTT
TRBD2,16,NA,TRBJ2-5,TRBV5-1,CASSTTPGGRLLTQYF,TGCGCCAGCAGCACCACCCCGGGGGGAAGATTGTTGACCCAGTACTTC
NA,13,NA,TRBJ2-1,TRBV9,CASSRLGGVEQFF,TGTGCCAGCAGCCGGCTCGGGGGAGTCGAGCAGTTCTTC
NA,17,NA,TRBJ2-1,TRBV3-1,CASSQRRGVGYYNEQFF,TGTGCCAGCAGCCAAAGAAGGGGCGTGGGGTACTACAATGAGCAGTTCTTC
NA,14,NA,TRBJ2-6,TRBV6-5,CASSTPTGANVLTF,TGTGCCAGCAGTACCCCTACGGGGGCCAACGTCCTGACTTTC
TRBD1,14,NA,TRBJ2-2,TRBV6-5,CASSQGARTGELFF,TGTGCCAGCAGTCAGGGGGCGCGAACCGGGGAGCTGTTTTTT
NA,11,NA,TRBJ2-7,TRBV12-3/TRBV12-4,CASSLRWEQYF,TGTGCCAGCAGTTTACGGTGGGAGCAGTACTTC
NA,13,NA,TRBJ1-1,TRBV29-1,CSVVQGGNTEAFF,TGCAGCGTAGTACAGGGAGGGAACACTGAAGCTTTCTTT
NA,16,NA,TRBJ2-5,TRBV9,CASSFGSGVRQETQYF,TGTGCCAGCAGTTTCGGCAGTGGGGTTCGCCAAGAGACCCAGTACTTC
TRBD2,16,NA,TRBJ2-2,TRBV2,CASRTSSGSGTGELFF,TGTGCCAGCAGGACCTCTAGCGGGAGTGGGACCGGGGAGCTGTTTTTT
NA,16,NA,TRBJ1-5,TRBV20-1,CSARGSTGRWNQPQHF,TGCAGTGCTAGGGGTAGTACAGGTAGATGGAATCAGCCCCAGCATTTT
NA,10,once,TRBJ2-1,TRBV29-1,CSVERTRQFF,TGCAGCGTTGAAAGGACAAGGCAGTTCTTC
NA,15,NA,TRBJ2-7,TRBV11-1,CASSFLTGSSYEQYF,TGTGCCAGCAGCTTCTTGACAGGATCCTCCTACGAGCAGTACTTC
NA,16,NA,TRBJ1-1,TRBV5-1,CASSNKHLTPNTEAFF,TGCGCCAGCAGCAACAAGCACTTGACACCGAACACTGAAGCTTTCTTT
TRBD2,18,NA,TRBJ2-2,TRBV15,CATSRLLAGGANTGELFF,TGTGCCACCAGCAGGTTGCTAGCGGGAGGGGCGAACACCGGGGAGCTGTTTTTT
NA,13,NA,TRBJ2-5,TRBV5-1,CASSVVWLETQYF,TGCGCCAGCAGCGTAGTGTGGCTAGAGACCCAGTACTTC
NA,13,NA,TRBJ2-3,TRBV10-3,CAISDYREDTQYF,TGTGCCATCAGTGACTACAGGGAGGATACGCAGTATTTT
NA,16,NA,TRBJ2-6,TRBV6-5,CASSYSIGVGANVLTF,TGTGCCAGCAGTTACTCGATCGGGGTTGGGGCCAACGTCCTGACTTTC
TRBD1,15,NA,TRBJ2-1,TRBV24-1,CATSDRDRPYNEQFF,TGTGCCACCAGTGATCGGGACAGACCCTACAATGAGCAGTTCTTC
TRBD2,14,NA,TRBJ2-2,TRBV9,CASSVVGGTGELFF,TGTGCCAGCAGCGTAGTGGGAGGGACCGGGGAGCTGTTTTTT
NA,15,NA,TRBJ2-3,TRBV7-9,CASSLARGTTDTQYF,TGTGCCAGCAGCTTAGCTCGGGGGACGACAGATACGCAGTATTTT
NA,13,NA,TRBJ2-7,TRBV29-1,CSVADVGPGEQYF,TGCAGCGTTGCTGATGTGGGGCCGGGGGAGCAGTACTTC
NA,13,NA,TRBJ2-3,TRBV29-1,CSVGQRPTDTQYF,TGCAGCGTTGGACAGCGCCCCACAGATACGCAGTATTTT
TRBD1,14,NA,TRBJ1-6,TRBV10-3,CAIRETGQGSPLHF,TGTGCCATCAGAGAGACAGGGCAAGGGTCACCCCTCCACTTT
TRBD1,12,NA,TRBJ1-6,TRBV12-3/TRBV12-4,CATAGGGSPLHF,TGTGCCACTGCAGGGGGCGGTTCACCCCTCCACTTT
NA,15,NA,TRBJ2-3,TRBV7-2,CASSLEGQPTDTQYF,TGTGCCAGCAGCTTAGAGGGGCAGCCCACAGATACGCAGTATTTT
NA,13,NA,TRBJ2-1,TRBV24-1,CATSAGAYNEQFF,TGTGCCACCAGTGCTGGGGCCTACAATGAGCAGTTCTTC
NA,15,NA,TRBJ2-5,TRBV5-1,CASSLETAFVKTQYF,TGCGCCAGCAGCTTGGAGACAGCTTTTGTGAAGACCCAGTACTTC
NA,11,once,TRBJ2-5,TRBV28,CASSRWETQYF,TGTGCCAGCAGCCGATGGGAGACCCAGTACTTC
NA,14,NA,TRBJ1-4,TRBV7-9,CASSQTATNEKLFF,TGTGCCAGCAGCCAGACAGCAACTAATGAAAAACTGTTTTTT
NA,14,NA,TRBJ2-3,TRBV29-1,CSVEVGGGEGTQYF,TGCAGCGTTGAAGTCGGAGGGGGTGAGGGTACGCAGTATTTT
NA,14,once,TRBJ1-5,TRBV30,CAWSPTGMRRPQHF,TGTGCCTGGAGCCCCACAGGGATGAGGCGGCCCCAGCATTTT
NA,14,NA,TRBJ2-2,TRBV28,CASVPAGNTGELFF,TGTGCCAGCGTCCCTGCGGGGAACACCGGGGAGCTGTTTTTT
NA,14,NA,TRBJ2-4,TRBV19,CASSGPSTTDIQYF,TGTGCCAGTAGTGGTCCCTCGACCACCGACATTCAGTACTTC
NA,14,NA,TRBJ1-5,TRBV18,CASSVGLSNQPQHF,TGTGCCAGCTCAGTTGGTTTGAGCAATCAGCCCCAGCATTTT
NA,16,NA,TRBJ2-3,TRBV6-1,CASRPPLAGVGDTQYF,TGTGCCAGCAGACCTCCGCTAGCAGGGGTTGGGGATACGCAGTATTTT
NA,15,NA,TRBJ2-2,TRBV28,CASGSRSSNTGELFF,TGTGCCAGCGGATCAAGAAGCTCGAACACCGGGGAGCTGTTTTTT
NA,15,NA,TRBJ2-5,TRBV3-1,CASSQDRPVQETQYF,TGTGCCAGCAGCCAAGACCGGCCGGTACAAGAGACCCAGTACTTC
NA,16,NA,TRBJ2-3,TRBV5-1,CASSLQGRPSTDTQYF,TGCGCCAGCAGCCTCCAGGGGCGGCCTAGCACAGATACGCAGTATTTT
NA,12,NA,TRBJ1-2,TRBV5-1,CASSLPDSGYTF,TGCGCCAGCAGCTTGCCCGATAGCGGCTACACCTTC
TRBD1,16,NA,TRBJ2-7,TRBV3-1,CASSPLRTGGGSEQYF,TGTGCCAGCAGCCCCCTTCGCACAGGGGGCGGGAGCGAGCAGTACTTC
TRBD1,14,NA,TRBJ1-1,TRBV9,CASTIGGRNTEAFF,TGTGCCAGCACCATAGGGGGCAGGAACACTGAAGCTTTCTTT
NA,13,NA,TRBJ2-3,TRBV18,CASSPQSTDTQYF,TGTGCCAGCTCACCACAAAGCACAGATACGCAGTATTTT
NA,14,NA,TRBJ1-4,TRBV4-1,CASSPDTSNEKLFF,TGCGCCAGCAGCCCCGACACCTCTAATGAAAAACTGTTTTTT
NA,17,NA,TRBJ1-3,TRBV4-1,CASSQEGTANSGNTIYF,TGCGCCAGCAGCCAAGAGGGGACGGCGAACTCTGGAAACACCATATATTTT
TRBD1,13,NA,TRBJ1-1,TRBV29-1,CSVSTGGNTEAFF,TGCAGCGTTTCGACAGGGGGGAACACTGAAGCTTTCTTT
NA,13,NA,TRBJ2-3,TRBV5-4,CASSLPAPDTQYF,TGTGCCAGCAGCTTGCCGGCTCCAGATACGCAGTATTTT
TRBD1,15,NA,TRBJ1-5,TRBV20-1,CSAGQGALSNQPQHF,TGCAGTGCAGGACAGGGGGCGTTGAGCAATCAGCCCCAGCATTTT
NA,15,NA,TRBJ1-5,TRBV6-1,CASSPPGGAEQPQHF,TGTGCCAGCAGCCCCCCCGGGGGGGCTGAGCAGCCCCAGCATTTT
NA,15,NA,TRBJ1-1,TRBV5-4,CASKPQAQGRGEAFF,TGTGCCAGCAAACCGCAGGCCCAGGGTCGGGGTGAAGCTTTCTTT
NA,16,NA,TRBJ1-2,TRBV7-2,CASRKDGRTDGVGYTF,TGTGCCAGCAGGAAAGACGGACGTACGGATGGTGTTGGCTACACCTTC
TRBD2,17,NA,TRBJ2-5,TRBV10-1,CASSESKTSGGPETQYF,TGCGCCAGCAGTGAGTCGAAGACTAGCGGGGGGCCGGAGACCCAGTACTTC
NA,12,NA,TRBJ2-2,TRBV24-1,CATSVSGGELFF,TGTGCCACCAGTGTGAGCGGCGGGGAGCTGTTTTTT
NA,15,once,TRBJ2-1,TRBV7-8,CASSPRPATSHEQFF,TGTGCCAGCAGCCCCCGGCCCGCGACGTCCCATGAGCAGTTCTTC